This passage covers 7 T cell receptor beta chains from one sample sequenced in a study of T cells in Graves' hyperthyroidism and ophthalmopathy. Amplification yielded TCR beta CDR3 regions, with RNA transcripts as the source. The TCR CDR3 was amplified in a first-round RT-PCR using the HTBI primer set. TCRdb re-called the multiplex PCR reads through MiXCR, storing one row per CDR3 protein. The sample records 650,000 to 800,000 distinct CDR3 sequences, about 45% being singletons. The sequencing sample was made of peripheral blood or thyroid tissue (not recorded which). Receptor source: an adult man with Graves' disease, either hyperthyroidism or ophthalmopathy (not recorded which).

The V and J genes are TRBV20-1 and TRBJ2-7; 7 bases are shared with TRBD2. The germline CDR1 and CDR2 sequences are DFQATT and SNEGSKA (reference sequence). J was trimmed by 4 bases and V by 0 bases; bases with no gene match: 3. The CDR3 extends over 13 amino acids. CDR3: CSARDSSGYEQYF. The CDR3 nucleotides read TGCAGTGCTAGAGATAGTAGCGGGTACGAGCAGTACTTC.

Concerning this clonotype: The final CDR3 position lacks the conserved phenylalanine or tryptophan, pointing to a likely read error. The DNA is left out, because the CDR3 cannot be placed on it with certainty; the CDR3 is given as TCRdb lists it. This sequence joins TRBV7-9 and TRBJ2-7; the DNA was not compared with TRBD2, the D call given in the table. The germline CDR1 and CDR2 sequences are SEHNR and FQNEAQ (reference sequence). Both ends counted, the CDR3 spans 8 residues. The CDR3 spells CASSELAG.

V gene TRBV25-1 combines with J gene TRBJ1-1, with D hard to call. The germline V gene has CDR1 MGHDK and CDR2 SYGVNS. The ends were cut back, 6 bases at V and 3 bases at J, with 14 bases in the middle. The CDR3 is 14 amino acids. CDR3 nucleotides: TGTGCCAGCAGCCAAGAAGTCTATGACACTGAAGCTTTCTTT. Residues: CASSQEVYDTEAFF.

Worth noting for this clonotype: Possible read error: a much larger clone is one base away. The V gene is TRBV15, the J gene TRBJ1-3, with TRBD1 identical over 10 bases. The CDR3 extends over 16 amino acids. Germline loops: CDR1 LNHNV, CDR2 YYDKDF (reference sequence). The chain's CDR3 is CVTSRLTGGIGNTIYF. The CDR3 coding sequence is TGTGTCACCAGCCGATTGACAGGGGGCATTGGAAACACCATATATTTT.

V usage is TRBV15 and J usage is TRBJ1-3; TRBD1 might be the D (6 bases). This CDR3 is 13 amino acids long. Germline assignment: CDR1 LNHNV and CDR2 YYDKDF (reference sequence). V lost 2 bases to trimming and J lost 4 bases, with 6 bases between them. The CDR3 DNA is TGTGCCACCAGCAGAACAGGGGGAAACACCATATATTTT. Translating gives CATSRTGGNTIYF.

The V call is TRBV10-3, the J call TRBJ2-6; TRBD2 might be the D (5 bases). This CDR3 is 14 amino acids long. CDR1 and CDR2 (germline): ENHRY, SYGVKD. Deletions cut 2 bases from V and 9 bases from J, with 11 bases between. The CDR3 loop reads CAISERARDNVLTF. The CDR3, as DNA: TGTGCCATCAGTGAGAGGGCTCGGGACAACGTCCTGACTTTC.

The J gene is TRBJ1-4, the V gene TRBV11-2; TRBD1 is a possible D gene (6 bases). The CDR3 is 15 residues long. Trimming left V 1 base short and J 8 bases short, with 14 bases between. CDR1 is SGHAT, CDR2 FQNNGV, per germline. In DNA form, the CDR3 reads TGTGCCAGCAGCTTAGGGTACAGGGAGAACGAAAAACTGTTTTTT. It translates to CASSLGYRENEKLFF.